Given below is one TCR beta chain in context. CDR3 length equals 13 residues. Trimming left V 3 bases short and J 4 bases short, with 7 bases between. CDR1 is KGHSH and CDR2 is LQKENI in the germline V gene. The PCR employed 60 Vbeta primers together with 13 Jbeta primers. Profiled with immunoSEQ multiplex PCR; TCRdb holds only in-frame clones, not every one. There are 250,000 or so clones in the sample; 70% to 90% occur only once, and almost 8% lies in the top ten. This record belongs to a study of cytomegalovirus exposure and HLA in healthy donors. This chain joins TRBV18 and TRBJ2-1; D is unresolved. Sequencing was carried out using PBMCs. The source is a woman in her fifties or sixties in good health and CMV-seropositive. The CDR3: CASSPPSYNEQFF. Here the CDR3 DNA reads TGTGCCAGCTCACCCCCCTCTTACAATGAGCAGTTCTTC.